This TCR beta chain comes out of a study of PD-L1 blockade in urothelial cancer. Here immunoSEQ multiplex PCR was the method, and the copy in TCRdb shows in-frame clones only, minus some. Of about 87,000 clones in the sample, roughly 84% were seen once. The V segment lost 4 bases and the J segment 6 bases; nucleotides outside the gene matches: 5. CDR1 SGHNT and CDR2 YYREEE come from the germline V gene (reference sequence). This CDR3 has 15 residues. Stated time point: pretreatment peripheral blood. The sample in question was PBMCs, obtained around atezolizumab (anti-PD-L1) treatment. The rearrangement joins TRBV5-4 to TRBJ2-1; TRBD2 matches 12 bases. The sequence derives from a man aged 55 to 69 with urothelial cancer. This chain's CDR3 is CASSGGLAGSNEQFF. The DNA of the CDR3 is TGTGCCAGCAGCGGAGGACTAGCGGGGAGCAATGAGCAGTTCTTC.